A selection of T cell receptor beta chains follows, all from one sample in a study of control samples from healthy donors and cancer patients. The repertoire was sequenced with immunoSEQ multiplex PCR; TCRdb's copy has only in-frame clones and lacks some. This table has fewer than 200,000 clones, 80% to 95% appearing once. The sample was blood. The source is a woman aged 55 to 70 in good health. CDR3s leave out the opening cysteine and the closing phenylalanine or tryptophan. A D gene is named only where the DNA matches it firmly. Expanded clones get a size class; other rows say once, few or many, or leave the size out.

V	D	size	J	CDR3
TRBV18	-	once	TRBJ1-4	ASSPRAVATNEKLF
TRBV10-3	-	-	TRBJ2-1	AMTEKVGEQF
TRBV4-3	-	-	TRBJ1-2	ASSQEFDHPTGYT
TRBV7-9	TRBD1	-	TRBJ1-2	ASSFTQGAGGYT
TRBV15	-	-	TRBJ1-1	ATSRGGDTEAF
TRBV25-1	TRBD2	-	TRBJ2-7	ASELAGGSYEQY
TRBV6-2/TRBV6-3	-	-	TRBJ2-3	ASSYSSLAPGFTDTQY
TRBV6-6	-	few	TRBJ2-4	ASSYGSNIQY
TRBV6-5	-	-	TRBJ1-4	ASSPHREGNEKLF
TRBV11-2	-	-	TRBJ1-1	ASSSPLEEAF
TRBV5-6	TRBD2	-	TRBJ2-1	ASSSFMRGNNEQF
TRBV5-4	TRBD1	-	TRBJ2-3	ASSSGQGAADTQY
TRBV10-2	-	-	TRBJ2-3	ASIGPDTDTQY
TRBV18	-	-	TRBJ1-6	ASSQLRGSDNSPLH
TRBV3-1/TRBV3-2	-	-	TRBJ2-7	ASSPRSSYEQY
TRBV5-6	TRBD2	-	TRBJ2-1	ASSSDSGGADEQF
TRBV6-2/TRBV6-3	-	-	TRBJ1-1	ASSYSSGFVRVGWATEAF
TRBV9	-	-	TRBJ2-6	ASSVGYSGANVLT
TRBV19	-	-	TRBJ1-1	ASSIVGGGTEAF
TRBV7-2	-	-	TRBJ1-2	ASSLDQGGYT
TRBV5-6	TRBD1	-	TRBJ1-6	ASSGDSYSPLH
TRBV18	-	-	TRBJ1-1	ASSPRIPRKDTEAF
TRBV19	TRBD1	-	TRBJ1-2	ASSRDRVDYGYT
TRBV3-1/TRBV3-2	TRBD2	-	TRBJ2-7	ASSQDIVATSAYEQY
TRBV29-1	TRBD1	-	TRBJ1-6	SVGQNSPLH
TRBV9	-	-	TRBJ1-3	ASKSTNSGNTIY
TRBV28	TRBD1	-	TRBJ1-6	ASSVPGQGMYSPLH
TRBV5-5	-	-	TRBJ2-7	ASSPSRQQY
TRBV5-1	-	-	TRBJ1-2	ASTAGINYGYT
TRBV19	TRBD1	-	TRBJ2-7	ASRPTGAYEQY
TRBV7-9	-	-	TRBJ1-5	ASSLVGANQPQH
TRBV4-3	TRBD1	-	TRBJ1-4	ASSREQGHEKLF
TRBV6-1	-	-	TRBJ1-2	ASSDPGRVGGYT
TRBV11-1	-	-	TRBJ1-6	ASSLLRGGRQSPLH
TRBV6-6	-	-	TRBJ1-4	ASRFQGQTNEKLF